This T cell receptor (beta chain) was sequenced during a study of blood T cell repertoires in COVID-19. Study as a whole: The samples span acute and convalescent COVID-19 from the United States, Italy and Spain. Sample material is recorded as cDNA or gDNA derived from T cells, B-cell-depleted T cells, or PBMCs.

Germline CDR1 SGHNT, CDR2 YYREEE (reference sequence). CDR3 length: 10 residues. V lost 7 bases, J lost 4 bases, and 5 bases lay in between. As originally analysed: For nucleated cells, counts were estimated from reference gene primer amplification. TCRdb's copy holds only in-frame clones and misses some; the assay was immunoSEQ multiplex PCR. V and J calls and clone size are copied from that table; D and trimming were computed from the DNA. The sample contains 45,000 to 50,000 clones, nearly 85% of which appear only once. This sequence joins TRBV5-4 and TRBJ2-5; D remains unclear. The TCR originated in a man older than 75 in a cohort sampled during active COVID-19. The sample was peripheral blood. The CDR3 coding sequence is TGTGCCAGCGGCCGAGAGACCCAGTACTTC. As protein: CASGRETQYF.